The present T cell receptor (beta chain) was sequenced within a study of response to subunit inactivated influenza vaccine. Study results and limitations: Each seasonal influenza vaccination, the authors suggested, recruits few new T cells.

One entry per CDR3 protein, called by TCRdb with MiXCR from the RT-PCR reads. The sample has 300,000 to 350,000 distinct CDR3 sequences, roughly a fifth seen once; the top ten hold roughly 10%. Germline V gene sequence: CDR1 MDHEN, CDR2 SYDVKM. V was clipped by 7 bases and J by 5 bases, with 12 bases between them. This CDR3 has 13 amino acids. With respect to this clonotype: Its antigen is unknown.

This rearrangement joins TRBV28 to TRBJ1-5, with D unresolved. This sequence originates from a man between 50 and 75 years old who received an inactivated influenza vaccine. Sequencing was performed on PBMCs from blood, taken approximately 20 months after vaccination. The CDR3 loop is CASKDQDYQPQHF. In DNA, the CDR3 is TGTGCCAGCAAGGACCAGGACTATCAGCCCCAGCATTTT. The full variable domain, its missing parts supplied by reference TRBV28 and TRBJ1-5, is DVKVTQSSRYLVKRTGEKVFLECVQDMDHENMFWYRQDPGLGLRLIYFSYDVKMKEKGDIPEGYSVSREKKERFSLILESASTNQTSMYLCASKDQDYQPQHFGDGTRLSIL.